This TCR beta chain was profiled in a study of blood T cell repertoires in COVID-19 (dated by TCRdb to 2018 to 2021). Describing the broader study: Samples covering the acute and convalescent phases of COVID-19 were provided by collaborators in the United States, Italy and Spain. The prospective study material was composed of cDNA or gDNA derived from T cells, B-cell-depleted T cells, or PBMCs. Deeply sampled blood TCRbeta repertoires from subjects exposed to, actively infected with, or recovered from COVID-19 were included in the dataset. The repertoires were released in a freely available public database intended as a resource for research on the immune response to SARS-CoV-2. The samples were drawn from two sources: the first 160 participants of the ongoing ImmuneRACE study, and about 1,300 subjects contributed by 6 global collaborators. A de-identified subject ID, COVID-19 status, age in years and sex were almost always included in the sample metadata. HLA class I and class II types, where available, came from metadata supplied by the sample provider rather than from assay-based typing.

At one collaborating source in Seattle, patients were enrolled during active infection and were followed longitudinally through the course of disease. Collaborating institutions collected whole blood in K2EDTA tubes following their own protocols. For TCRbeta analysis, collaborators shipped samples as frozen whole blood, isolated PBMCs, or DNA extracted from either of those sample types. Remarks on this clone: The antigen it binds to is not known. Nothing much larger sits one base from this clone, and base qualities are not available.

The investigation overall reported the following: The amount of clinical and demographic metadata varied by source and participant and was provided uncurated.

The immunoSEQ Assay, a bias-controlled multiplex PCR, was used to amplify TCRbeta CDR3 regions from genomic DNA. In the paper's pipeline: Nucleated cell counts per sample were estimated from amplification of reference gene primers within the assay. To quantify the absolute abundance of each unique TCRbeta CDR3 rearrangement, sequence reads were collapsed and filtered. For each sample, productive Simpson clonality was calculated as the square root of Simpson's diversity index across productive rearrangements. The clones in this table, taken by TCRdb from immuneACCESS, are in-frame only. Not every clone is retained; where verified, under half of the shortfall comes from an unresolved V gene, and the cause of the rest is unknown. V and J calls and clone size are those listed in that table; D and trimming were worked out from the DNA. Here the sample has nearly 350,000 clones; approximately 87% occur a single time. The ten largest clones take up about 6% of the sample.

Sequencing used peripheral blood. The TCR originated in a woman aged 45 to 65 with COVID-19, enrolled during active disease.

The CDR3 region: CASSATASGRTDTQYF. The nucleotide sequence is given as TGTGCCAGCAGTGCCACAGCTAGCGGGAGAACAGATACGCAGTATTTT. The chain couples TRBV6-4 to TRBJ2-3, with 10 junctional bases fitting TRBD2. There are 16 amino acids in the CDR3, from cysteine to phenylalanine inclusive. Only the CDR3 region is kept as DNA, spanning 48 bases read in frame from base 1. The germline V gene provides CDR1 MRHNA and CDR2 SNTAGT. Clipping removes 4 bases from V and 3 bases from J, with 7 as the unmatched junction base count.